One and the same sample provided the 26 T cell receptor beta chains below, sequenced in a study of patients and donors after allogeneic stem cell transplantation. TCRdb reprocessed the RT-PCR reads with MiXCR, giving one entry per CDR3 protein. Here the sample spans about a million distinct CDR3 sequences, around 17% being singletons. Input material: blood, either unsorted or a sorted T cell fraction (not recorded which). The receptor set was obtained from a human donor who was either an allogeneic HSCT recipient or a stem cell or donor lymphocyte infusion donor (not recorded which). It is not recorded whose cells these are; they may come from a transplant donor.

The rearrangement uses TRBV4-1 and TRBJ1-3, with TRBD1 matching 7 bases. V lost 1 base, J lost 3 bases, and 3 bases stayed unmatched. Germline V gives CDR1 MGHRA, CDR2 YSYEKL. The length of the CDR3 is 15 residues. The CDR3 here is CASSQATGVGNTIYF. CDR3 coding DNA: TGCGCCAGCAGCCAAGCTACAGGGGTTGGAAACACCATATATTTT.

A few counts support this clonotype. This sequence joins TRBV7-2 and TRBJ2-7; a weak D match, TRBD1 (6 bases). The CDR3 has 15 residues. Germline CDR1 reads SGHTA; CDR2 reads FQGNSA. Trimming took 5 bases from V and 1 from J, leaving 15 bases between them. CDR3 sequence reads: CASSNQQGTSYEQYF. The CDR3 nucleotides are TGTGCCAGCAGCAACCAACAGGGCACTTCCTACGAGCAGTACTTC.

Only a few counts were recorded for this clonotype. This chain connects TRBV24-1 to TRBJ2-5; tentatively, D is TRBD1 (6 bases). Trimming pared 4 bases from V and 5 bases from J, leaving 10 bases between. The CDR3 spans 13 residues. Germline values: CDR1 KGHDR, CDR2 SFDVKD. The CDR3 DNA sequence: TGTGCCACCAGTGAACAGGGTGCGGAGACCCAGTACTTC. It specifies CATSEQGAETQYF.

The CDR3 is CASSLDRASGSSYNEQFF. Written as DNA, the CDR3 is TGTGCCAGCAGCTTAGATAGGGCTAGCGGGAGTTCCTACAATGAGCAGTTCTTC. The chain links TRBV11-1 to TRBJ2-1; 10 bases are a match to TRBD2. Looked up from germline, CDR1 is SGHAT and CDR2 is FQDESV (reference sequence). With V trimmed by 1 base and J by 1 base, 7 bases remained unmatched. The CDR3 covers 18 residues.

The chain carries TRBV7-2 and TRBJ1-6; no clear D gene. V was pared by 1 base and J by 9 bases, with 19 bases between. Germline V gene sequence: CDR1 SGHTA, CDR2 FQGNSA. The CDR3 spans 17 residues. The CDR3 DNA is TGTGCCAGCAGCTTAGTGCCGAATCTCCCCGGGAGTTCACCCCTCCACTTT. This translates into CASSLVPNLPGSSPLHF.

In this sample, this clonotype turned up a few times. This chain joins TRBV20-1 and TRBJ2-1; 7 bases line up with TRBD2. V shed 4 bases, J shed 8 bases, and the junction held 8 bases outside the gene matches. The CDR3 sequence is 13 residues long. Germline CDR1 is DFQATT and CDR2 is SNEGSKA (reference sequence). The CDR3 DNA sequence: TGCAGTGCTAAAGGGACTACCGGCCATGAGCAGTTCTTC. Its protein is CSAKGTTGHEQFF.

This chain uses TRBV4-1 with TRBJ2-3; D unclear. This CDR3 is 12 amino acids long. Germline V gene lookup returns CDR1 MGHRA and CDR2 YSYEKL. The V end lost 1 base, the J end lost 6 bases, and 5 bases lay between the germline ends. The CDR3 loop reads CASSQVQDTQYF. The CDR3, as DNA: TGCGCCAGCAGCCAAGTGCAGGATACGCAGTATTTT.

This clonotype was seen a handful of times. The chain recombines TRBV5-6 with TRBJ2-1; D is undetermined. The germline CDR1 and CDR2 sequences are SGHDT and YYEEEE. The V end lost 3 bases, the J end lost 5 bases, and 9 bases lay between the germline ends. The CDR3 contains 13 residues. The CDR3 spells CASSSRINNEQFF. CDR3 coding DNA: TGTGCCAGCAGCTCGAGGATAAACAATGAGCAGTTCTTC.

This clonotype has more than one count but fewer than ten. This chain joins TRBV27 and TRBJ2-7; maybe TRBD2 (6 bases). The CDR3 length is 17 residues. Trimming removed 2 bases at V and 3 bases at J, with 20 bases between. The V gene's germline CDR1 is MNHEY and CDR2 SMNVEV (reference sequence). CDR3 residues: CASSLEPPLTSRYEQYF. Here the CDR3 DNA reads TGTGCCAGCAGTTTAGAGCCCCCCCTAACTAGCCGCTACGAGCAGTACTTC.

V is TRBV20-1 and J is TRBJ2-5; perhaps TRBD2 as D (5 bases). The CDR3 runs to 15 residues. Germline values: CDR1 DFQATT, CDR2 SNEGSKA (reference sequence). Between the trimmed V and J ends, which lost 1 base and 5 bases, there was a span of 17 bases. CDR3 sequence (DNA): TGCAGTGCTAGAGTCGGTTTGGCGGGTTGGGAGACCCAGTACTTC. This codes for CSARVGLAGWETQYF.

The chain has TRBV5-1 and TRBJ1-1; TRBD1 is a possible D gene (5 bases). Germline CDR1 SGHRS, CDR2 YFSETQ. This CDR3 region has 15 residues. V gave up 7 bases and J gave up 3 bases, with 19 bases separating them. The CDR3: CASQPPGGGDTEAFF. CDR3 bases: TGCGCCAGCCAACCCCCGGGGGGGGGAGACACTGAAGCTTTCTTT.

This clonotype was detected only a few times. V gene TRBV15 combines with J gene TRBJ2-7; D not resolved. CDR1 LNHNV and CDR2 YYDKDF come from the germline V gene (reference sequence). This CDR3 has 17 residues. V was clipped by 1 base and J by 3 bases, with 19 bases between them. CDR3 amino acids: CATSRGFPKGMVYEQYF. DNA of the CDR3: TGTGCCACCAGCAGAGGATTCCCGAAAGGGATGGTCTACGAGCAGTACTTC.

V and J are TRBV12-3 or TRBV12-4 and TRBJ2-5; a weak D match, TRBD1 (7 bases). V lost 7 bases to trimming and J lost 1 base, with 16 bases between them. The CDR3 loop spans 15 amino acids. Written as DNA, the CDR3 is TGTGCCAGCACCCAGGGGGGACCGATCCAAGAGACCCAGTACTTC. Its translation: CASTQGGPIQETQYF.

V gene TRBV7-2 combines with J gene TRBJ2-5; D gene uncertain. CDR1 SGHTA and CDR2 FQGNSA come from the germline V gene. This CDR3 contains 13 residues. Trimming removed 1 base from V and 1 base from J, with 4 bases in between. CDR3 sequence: CASSLVTQETQYF. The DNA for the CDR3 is TGTGCCAGCAGCTTAGTGACCCAAGAGACCCAGTACTTC.

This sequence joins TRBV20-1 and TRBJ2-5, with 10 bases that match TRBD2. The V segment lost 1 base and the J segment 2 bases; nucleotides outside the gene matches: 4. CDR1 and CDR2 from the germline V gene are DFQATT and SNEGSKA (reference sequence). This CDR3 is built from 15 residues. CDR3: CSARGTSGTQETQYF. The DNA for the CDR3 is TGCAGTGCTAGAGGGACTAGCGGTACTCAAGAGACCCAGTACTTC.

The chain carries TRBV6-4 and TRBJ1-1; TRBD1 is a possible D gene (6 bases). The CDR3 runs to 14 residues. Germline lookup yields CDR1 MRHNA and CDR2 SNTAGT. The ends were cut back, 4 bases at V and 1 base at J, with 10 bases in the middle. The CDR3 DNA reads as TGTGCCAGCAGTGTCGAGACAGGGAACACTGAAGCTTTCTTT. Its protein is CASSVETGNTEAFF.

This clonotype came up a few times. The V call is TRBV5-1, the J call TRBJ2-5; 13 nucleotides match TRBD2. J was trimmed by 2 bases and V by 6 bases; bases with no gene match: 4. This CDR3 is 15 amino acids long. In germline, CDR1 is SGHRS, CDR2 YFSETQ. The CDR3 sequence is CASKGLAGVQETQYF. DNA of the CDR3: TGCGCCAGCAAAGGACTAGCGGGAGTTCAAGAGACCCAGTACTTC.

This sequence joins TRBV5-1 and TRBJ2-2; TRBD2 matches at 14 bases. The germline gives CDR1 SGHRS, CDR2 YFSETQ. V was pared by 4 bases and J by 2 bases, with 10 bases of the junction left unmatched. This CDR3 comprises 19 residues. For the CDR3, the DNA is TGCGCCAGCAGCCCCCCCGGGACTAGCGGGGGCCTCAACACCGGGGAGCTGTTTTTT. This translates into CASSPPGTSGGLNTGELFF.

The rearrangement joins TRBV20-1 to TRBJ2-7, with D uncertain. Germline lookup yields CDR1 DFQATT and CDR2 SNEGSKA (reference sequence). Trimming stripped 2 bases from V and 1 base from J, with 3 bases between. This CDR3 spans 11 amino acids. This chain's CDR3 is CSARYSYEQYF. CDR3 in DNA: TGCAGTGCTAGATATTCCTACGAGCAGTACTTC.

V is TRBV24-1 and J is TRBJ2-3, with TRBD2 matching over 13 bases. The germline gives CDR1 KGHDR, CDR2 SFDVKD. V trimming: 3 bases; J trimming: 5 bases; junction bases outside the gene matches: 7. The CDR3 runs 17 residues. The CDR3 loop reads CATSDPGLAGVKDTQYF. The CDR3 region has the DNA TGTGCCACCAGTGATCCTGGACTAGCGGGAGTTAAAGATACGCAGTATTTT.

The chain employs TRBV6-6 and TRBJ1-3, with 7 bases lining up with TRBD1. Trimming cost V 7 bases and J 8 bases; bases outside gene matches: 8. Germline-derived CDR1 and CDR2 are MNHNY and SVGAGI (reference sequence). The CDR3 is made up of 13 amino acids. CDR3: CASTSGTADTIYF. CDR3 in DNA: TGTGCCAGCACCTCTGGGACAGCAGACACCATATATTTT.

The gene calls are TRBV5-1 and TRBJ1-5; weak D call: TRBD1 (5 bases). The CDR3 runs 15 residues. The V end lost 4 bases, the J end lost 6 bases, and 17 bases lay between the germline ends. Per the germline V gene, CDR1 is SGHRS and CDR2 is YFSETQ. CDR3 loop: CASSPHQGIGQPQHF. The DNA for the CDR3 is TGCGCCAGCAGCCCGCATCAGGGTATTGGTCAGCCCCAGCATTTT.

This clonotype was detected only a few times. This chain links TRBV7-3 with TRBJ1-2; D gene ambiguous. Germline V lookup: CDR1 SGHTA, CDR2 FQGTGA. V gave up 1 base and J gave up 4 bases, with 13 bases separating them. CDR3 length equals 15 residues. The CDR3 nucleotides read TGTGCCAGCAGCTTAATGGGAGGGTCTGCCTATGGCTACACCTTC. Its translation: CASSLMGGSAYGYTF.

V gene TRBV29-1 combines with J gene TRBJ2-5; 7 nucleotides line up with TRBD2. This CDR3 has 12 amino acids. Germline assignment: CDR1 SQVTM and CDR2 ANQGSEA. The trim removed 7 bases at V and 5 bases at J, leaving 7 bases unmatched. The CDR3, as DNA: TGCAGCGGGGGGAGGGTCCTGGAGACCCAGTACTTC. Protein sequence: CSGGRVLETQYF.

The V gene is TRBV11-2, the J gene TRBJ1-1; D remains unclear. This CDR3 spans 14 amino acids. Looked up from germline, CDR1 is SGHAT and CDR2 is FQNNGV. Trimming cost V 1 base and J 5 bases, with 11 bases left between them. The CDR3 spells CASSLGFWRTEAFF. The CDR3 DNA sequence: TGTGCCAGCAGCTTAGGGTTCTGGAGGACTGAAGCTTTCTTT.

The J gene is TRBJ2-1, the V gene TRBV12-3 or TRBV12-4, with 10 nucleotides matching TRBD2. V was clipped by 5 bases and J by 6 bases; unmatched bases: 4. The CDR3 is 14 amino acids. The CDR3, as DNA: TGTGCCAGCAGTCCGGGACTAGCGTCCAATGAGCAGTTCTTC. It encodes CASSPGLASNEQFF.